Following are 24 T cell receptor beta chains from one sample sequenced in a study of T cells in Graves' hyperthyroidism and ophthalmopathy. Amplification targeted TCR beta CDR3 regions from RNA transcripts. Researchers ran a first-round RT-PCR on the TCR CDR3 using the HTBI primer set. TCRdb reanalysed the multiplex PCR reads using MiXCR and keeps one entry per CDR3 protein. This sample has about 700,000 distinct CDR3 sequences, with 14% found just once. Source material: blood. Receptors originate from a woman under 30 with Graves' hyperthyroidism.

This clonotype was counted only a few times. The chain uses TRBV9 and TRBJ2-1; no firm D call. The CDR3 length is 14 residues. Germline V gives CDR1 SGDLS, CDR2 YYNGEE. V was clipped by 4 bases and J by 8 bases, with 16 bases between them. The DNA for the CDR3 is TGTGCCAGCAGCCCCCCCCCTTGGGCAGATGAGCAGTTCTTC. It specifies CASSPPPWADEQFF.

This sequence joins TRBV20-1 and TRBJ1-1; D is perhaps TRBD1 (5 bases). V lost 3 bases and J lost 6, with 11 bases in between. The germline CDR1 and CDR2 sequences are DFQATT and SNEGSKA (reference sequence). This CDR3 is built from 12 residues. The chain's CDR3 is CSARVGDAEAFF. The CDR3 bases are TGCAGTGCTAGGGTAGGGGACGCTGAAGCTTTCTTT.

This rearrangement joins TRBV4-2 to TRBJ2-7; 11 positions match TRBD2. V shed 2 bases and J 5 bases; nucleotides not matched to a gene: 8. This CDR3 spans 16 amino acids. Germline V CDR1 and CDR2: LGHNA, YNFKEQ. This chain's CDR3 is CASSQTALAGGDEQYF. The CDR3 nucleotides are TGTGCCAGCAGCCAAACCGCCCTAGCGGGAGGCGACGAGCAGTACTTC.

The V call is TRBV10-2, the J call TRBJ2-7, with a possible D match to TRBD1 (5 bases). V lost 3 bases, J lost 6 bases, and 12 bases lay in between. This CDR3 has 13 amino acids. Germline CDR1 reads WSHSY; CDR2 reads SAAADI. The CDR3 is CASSEQEWVEQYF. In DNA form, the CDR3 reads TGCGCCAGCAGTGAACAGGAATGGGTCGAGCAGTACTTC.

In this sample, this clonotype turned up a few times. The V gene is TRBV6-2 or TRBV6-3, the J gene TRBJ1-5; D is uncertain. Trimming took 6 bases from V and 0 from J, leaving 12 bases between them. The CDR3 contains 15 residues. Germline CDR1 MNHEY, CDR2 SVGEGT. The CDR3 coding sequence is TGTGCCAGCAGCTCTAAGGTTTATAGCAATCAGCCCCAGCATTTT. Its translation is CASSSKVYSNQPQHF.

The chain uses TRBV10-3 and TRBJ2-3; maybe TRBD2 (6 bases). Germline loops: CDR1 ENHRY, CDR2 SYGVKD. V lost 3 bases and J lost 6, with 13 bases in between. The CDR3 loop spans 14 amino acids. CDR3 in amino acids: CAISDSTSRDTQYF. CDR3 sequence (DNA): TGTGCCATCAGTGACTCGACTAGTAGGGATACGCAGTATTTT.

The rearrangement joins TRBV28 to TRBJ1-2, with D hard to call. The germline gives CDR1 MDHEN, CDR2 SYDVKM. The V and J ends lost 4 bases and 0 bases respectively, with 15 bases between them. The CDR3 covers 16 residues. The CDR3, as DNA: TGTGCCAGCAGTTCGGAGAAGGGCGGATCTAACTATGGCTACACCTTC. Residues: CASSSEKGGSNYGYTF.

A word on this clonotype: A read error may produce the germline difference seen at one junction end. This chain joins TRBV7-8 and TRBJ1-1; 7 bases agree with TRBD1. Germline CDR1 reads SGHVS; CDR2 reads FQNEAQ. This CDR3 has 16 amino acids. Written as DNA, the CDR3 is TGTGCCAACAGCCCCAGGGGGGGTATCATGAACACTGAAGCTTTCTTT. As protein: CANSPRGGIMNTEAFF.

This chain uses TRBV5-1 with TRBJ2-7; a weak D match, TRBD1 (5 bases). This CDR3 region has 13 residues. Germline V gene data show CDR1 as SGHRS and CDR2 as YFSETQ. With 0 bases removed from V and 7 bases from J, the gap between germline ends came to 11 bases. This CDR3 reads CASSLVQVGEQYF. As DNA, the CDR3 is TGCGCCAGCAGCTTGGTACAGGTGGGGGAGCAGTACTTC.

This clonotype was seen at least ten times. This chain uses TRBV12-3 or TRBV12-4 with TRBJ1-5; 7 nucleotides line up with TRBD1. The CDR3 is made up of 14 amino acids. With V trimmed by 3 bases and J by 4 bases, 3 bases remained unmatched. CDR3 nucleotides: TGTGCCAGCAGTTTGGTACAGGGGAATCAGCCCCAGCATTTT. Translated, it gives CASSLVQGNQPQHF.

This clonotype was found many times. CDR3 DNA sequence: TGTGCCAGCAGACGAGACAGGGGCTCCAATGAGCAGTTCTTC. Translated, it gives CASRRDRGSNEQFF. The chain employs TRBV28 and TRBJ2-1, with 8 bases identical to TRBD1. Germline loops: CDR1 MDHEN, CDR2 SYDVKM. The CDR3 runs 14 residues. Trimming cost V 6 bases and J 6 bases; bases outside gene matches: 7.

This chain links TRBV7-9 with TRBJ2-1, with D hard to call. The CDR3 extends over 15 amino acids. Germline CDR1 SEHNR, CDR2 FQNEAQ (reference sequence). Trimming removed 5 bases at V and 4 bases at J, with 15 bases between. CDR3 amino acids: CASSLTGRPYNEQFF. The CDR3 DNA reads TGTGCCAGCAGCCTGACTGGTAGACCTTACAATGAGCAGTTCTTC.

Only a few counts were recorded for this clonotype. V usage is TRBV6-1 and J usage is TRBJ1-1; D ambiguous. Germline lookup yields CDR1 MNHNS and CDR2 SASEGT. This CDR3 contains 12 residues. V dropped 7 bases and J dropped 7 bases, with 13 bases sitting between them. CDR3 sequence reads: CASIPPGGEAFF. The CDR3 DNA sequence: TGTGCCAGCATCCCCCCGGGCGGTGAAGCTTTCTTT.

This clonotype turned up a few times. This sequence joins TRBV10-3 and TRBJ1-2, with a tentative D call TRBD1 (5 bases). This CDR3 spans 16 amino acids. Germline CDR1 ENHRY, CDR2 SYGVKD. Trimming took off 6 bases at V and 8 bases at J, with 25 bases between the two ends. The CDR3 sequence is CAIRIGDGSFAGGYTF. DNA of the CDR3: TGTGCCATCAGGATAGGGGACGGATCTTTCGCAGGGGGCTACACCTTC.

The rearrangement joins TRBV9 to TRBJ2-3, with D uncertain. V shed 0 bases and J shed 2 bases, with 4 bases lying between them. The CDR3 runs to 13 residues. Germline CDR1 is SGDLS and CDR2 is YYNGEE. CDR3 coding DNA: TGTGCCAGCAGCGTAGCGGCCACAGATACGCAGTATTTT. This gives the protein CASSVAATDTQYF.

At least ten counts were recorded for this clonotype. J is TRBJ2-1 and V is TRBV20-1, with D possibly called TRBD1 or TRBD2 (5 bases each). Germline-derived CDR1 and CDR2 are DFQATT and SNEGSKA (reference sequence). The CDR3 is 17 residues long. With 2 bases removed from V and 3 bases from J, the gap between germline ends came to 20 bases. The DNA of the CDR3 is TGCAGTGCTAGACCACGCCCCCGGGACGGATACTACAATGAGCAGTTCTTC. Protein: CSARPRPRDGYYNEQFF.

The sample holds a few counts of this clonotype. This sequence joins TRBV6-1 and TRBJ1-5, with no clear D. Germline assignment: CDR1 MNHNS and CDR2 SASEGT. V lost 2 bases and J 6 bases, leaving 14 bases between the germline ends. CDR3 size: 15 residues. The CDR3 DNA is TGTGCCAGCAGTGAAAGCGGATTGGGAGGTCAGCCCCAGCATTTT. Translated: CASSESGLGGQPQHF.

There are many counts of this clonotype. V is TRBV30 and J is TRBJ1-4, with D maybe TRBD1 (5 bases). The ends were cut back, 2 bases at V and 10 bases at J, with 14 bases in the middle. Germline V gives CDR1 GTSNPN, CDR2 SVGIG (reference sequence). This CDR3 contains 13 residues. CDR3 bases: TGTGCCTGGAGTACTGGGGGTATTGGAAAACTGTTTTTT. Amino acids: CAWSTGGIGKLFF.

V gene TRBV2 combines with J gene TRBJ2-3; TRBD2 matches at 9 bases. The CDR3 has 16 amino acids. V was clipped by 4 bases and J by 7 bases; unmatched bases: 12. The germline CDR1 and CDR2 sequences are SNHLY and FYNNEI. As DNA, the CDR3 is TGTGCCAGCAGTGCAATTCGGGTAGCGGGAGTATATACGCAGTATTTT. It translates to CASSAIRVAGVYTQYF. Together with reference TRBV2 and TRBJ2-3, the CDR3 gives the full variable domain: EPEVTQTPSHQVTQMGQEVILRCVPISNHLYFYWYRQILGQKVEFLVSFYNNEISEKSEIFDDQFSVERPDGSNFTLKIRSTKLEDSAMYFCASSAIRVAGVYTQYFGPGTRLTVL.

At least ten counts were recorded for this clonotype. The CDR3 DNA reads TGTGCCAGCAACCGACAGACTAATCAGCCCCAGCATTTT. This codes for CASNRQTNQPQHF. The rearrangement links TRBV2 to TRBJ1-5; maybe TRBD1 (5 bases). V was shortened by 7 bases and J by 4 bases, with 11 bases between the two germline ends. Germline values: CDR1 SNHLY, CDR2 FYNNEI. CDR3 length: 13 amino acids.

Details on this clonotype: Germline is not matched at one junction end, which may reflect a read error. CDR3: CASSPPGLAGQDTRYF. The CDR3 bases are TGTGCCAGCAGTCCCCCGGGACTAGCGGGACAAGATACGCGGTATTTT. The chain carries TRBV12-3 or TRBV12-4 and TRBJ2-3; 13 positions match TRBD2. This CDR3 contains 16 residues.

This clonotype showed up just a few times. This chain joins TRBV10-3 and TRBJ2-7; TRBD1 matches at 7 bases. V gave up 2 bases and J gave up 6 bases; unmatched junction bases: 4. The CDR3 has 13 residues. Germline-derived CDR1 and CDR2 are ENHRY and SYGVKD. The CDR3 DNA is TGTGCCATCAGTGAGGGGACAGTCTCCGAGCAGTACTTC. The encoded protein is CAISEGTVSEQYF.

This clonotype was found many times. This chain uses TRBV30 with TRBJ2-5, with a tentative D call TRBD2 (5 bases). V lost 1 base to trimming and J lost 2 bases, with 11 bases between them. The germline V gene has CDR1 GTSNPN and CDR2 SVGIG (reference sequence). The CDR3 runs to 14 residues. In DNA form, the CDR3 reads TGTGCCTGGAGTGCAGCGGTTTGGCAAGAGACCCAGTACTTC. Translated: CAWSAAVWQETQYF. Based on the CDR3 plus reference TRBV30 and TRBJ2-5, the full variable domain is SQTIHQWPATLVQPVGSPLSLECTVEGTSNPNLYWYRQAAGRGLQLLFYSVGIGQISSEVPQNLSASRPQDRQFILSSKKLLLSDSGFYLCAWSAAVWQETQYFGPGTRLLVL.

The sample holds many counts of this clonotype. The CDR3 DNA sequence: TGTGCCAGCAGCCCCTCGGCCGGGACTAGCGGGAGAGTTTATGAGCAGTTCTTC. Amino acid sequence: CASSPSAGTSGRVYEQFF. The chain links TRBV7-3 to TRBJ2-1; 14 positions match TRBD2. Per germline, CDR1 SGHTA and CDR2 FQGTGA. The CDR3 is 18 amino acids. The ends lost 5 bases at V and 8 bases at J; junction bases unmatched: 14.